A selection of T cell receptor beta chains follows, all from one sample in a study of tumor-infiltrating lymphocytes in localized non-small cell lung cancer. The data were produced by immunoSEQ multiplex PCR, yet TCRdb's version contains in-frame clones alone and is incomplete. Of 9,000 to 15,000 clones listed, around 64% are singletons. The sample taken for sequencing was uninvolved lung tissue not adjacent to the tumor. The receptors were sampled from a human donor with non-small cell lung cancer. The CDR3 runs from the conserved cysteine through the conserved F or W. The D gene is left open where the match is weak. Not all rows give a size; the values are once, few, many and, for expanded clones, a class.

cdr3_aa cdr3_nt j_call clone_size d_call v_call
CASANQDRVAGEQFF TGTGCCAGCGCCAACCAAGACAGGGTAGCTGGTGAGCAGTTCTTC TRBJ2-1 . TRBD1 TRBV7-9
CASSLGRRTGGASDIQYF TGTGCCAGCAGCTTAGGGAGGAGGACAGGGGGCGCATCAGACATTCAGTACTTC TRBJ2-4 . TRBD1 TRBV7-2
CASSESVQREASSTDTQYF TGCGCCAGCAGTGAGTCAGTCCAGCGGGAGGCCTCTAGCACAGATACGCAGTATTTT TRBJ2-3 . TRBD2 TRBV10-1
CASSTLAEISYEQYF TGTGCCAGCAGCACCTTAGCGGAAATCTCCTACGAGCAGTACTTC TRBJ2-7 once . TRBV5-6
CASSLGDNYGYTF TGTGCCAGCAGTTTGGGGGACAACTATGGCTACACCTTC TRBJ1-2 . . TRBV2
CASSFGGTGSRETQYF TGTGCCAGCAGCTTCGGCGGGACAGGGTCTCGGGAGACCCAGTACTTC TRBJ2-5 . TRBD1 TRBV7-2
CATLNRSGGASYNEQFF TGTGCCACCCTAAACCGTAGCGGGGGGGCATCTTACAATGAGCAGTTCTTC TRBJ2-1 . TRBD2 TRBV28
CASTLGLSENTEAFF TGTGCCAGCACCCTGGGGTTATCTGAGAACACTGAAGCTTTCTTT TRBJ1-1 few . TRBV21-1
CASSVVGQGNTEAFF TGTGCCAGCAGCGTAGTGGGACAGGGGAACACTGAAGCTTTCTTT TRBJ1-1 . TRBD1 TRBV9
CASSPELVRNNEQFF TGCGCCAGCAGCCCAGAACTAGTAAGAAACAATGAGCAGTTCTTC TRBJ2-1 once . TRBV5-1
CASSVAGTSGSGGLYEQYF TGTGCCAGCAGCGTAGCTGGGACTAGCGGGAGTGGGGGACTCTACGAGCAGTACTTC TRBJ2-7 . TRBD2 TRBV9
CASSARGTEAFF TGTGCCAGCAGCGCCCGGGGCACTGAAGCTTTCTTT TRBJ1-1 . . TRBV11-3
CASSESPSGGRETQYF TGCGCCAGCAGTGAGTCACCTAGCGGGGGGCGAGAGACCCAGTACTTC TRBJ2-5 . TRBD2 TRBV10-1
CATSRDLMTGAANTEAFF TGTGCCACCAGCAGAGATTTAATGACCGGGGCGGCGAACACTGAAGCTTTCTTT TRBJ1-1 . . TRBV15
CASSQSSRVGLAGETPTDTQYF TGCGCCAGCAGTCAATCTAGCAGGGTGGGACTAGCGGGAGAGACCCCCACAGATACGCAGTATTTT TRBJ2-3 . TRBD2 TRBV23-1
CASSRNLGGETQYF TGCGCCAGCAGCCGTAACCTAGGGGGGGAGACCCAGTACTTC TRBJ2-5 . . TRBV4-1
CSVVAGFGEQFF TGCAGCGTTGTGGCGGGATTCGGTGAGCAGTTCTTC TRBJ2-1 . . TRBV29-1
CASSLMPVREGNSPLHF TGTGCCAGCAGCTTAATGCCAGTAAGGGAGGGCAATTCACCCCTCCACTTT TRBJ1-6 . . TRBV7-2
CASSPSGRGSYNEQFF TGTGCCAGCAGCCCTAGCGGGAGAGGCTCCTACAATGAGCAGTTCTTC TRBJ2-1 . TRBD2 TRBV7-2
CASSLVGSTGQYF TGTGCCAGCAGCTTGGTCGGCTCCACGGGGCAGTACTTC TRBJ2-7 medium-sized . TRBV5-6
CASRVTRDTGNTIYF TGTGCCAGCAGGGTAACCAGGGATACGGGAAACACCATATATTTT TRBJ1-3 . . TRBV2
CASSSWAGTMQYF TGTGCCAGTAGTTCCTGGGCCGGGACTATGCAGTATTTT TRBJ2-3 . TRBD2 TRBV19
CASSLRTLNNSPLHF TGTGCCAGCAGTTTACGGACACTGAATAATTCACCCCTCCACTTT TRBJ1-6 . . TRBV28
CASSLGQYNSPLHF TGTGCCAGCAGTTTGGGACAATATAATTCACCCCTCCACTTT TRBJ1-6 . . TRBV27
CASSDEGGSNEQFF TGTGCCAGCAGCGACGAGGGGGGGAGCAATGAGCAGTTCTTC TRBJ2-1 . . TRBV9
CASSRVLSNQPQHF TGTGCCAGCAGCAGGGTGTTGAGCAATCAGCCCCAGCATTTT TRBJ1-5 few . TRBV7-2
CASTGSSILNEQFF TGTGCCAGCACAGGGTCCTCCATCCTAAATGAGCAGTTCTTC TRBJ2-1 . . TRBV11-2
CASRSLGGRGTIYF TGTGCCAGCAGGTCATTAGGTGGCCGGGGCACCATATATTTT TRBJ1-3 . . TRBV6-5
CASSHMGAGETQYF TGCGCCAGCAGCCACATGGGGGCGGGGGAGACCCAGTACTTC TRBJ2-5 medium-sized . TRBV4-3
CSVEERTAVRAFF TGCAGCGTTGAAGAACGGACCGCGGTTCGAGCTTTCTTT TRBJ1-1 . . TRBV29-1
CASSSRDRAYEQYF TGTGCCAGCAGCTCCCGGGACAGGGCCTACGAGCAGTACTTC TRBJ2-7 few TRBD1 TRBV9
CASSQEGQGGAGANVLTF TGTGCCAGCAGCCAAGAAGGGCAGGGCGGAGCTGGGGCCAACGTCCTGACTTTC TRBJ2-6 . . TRBV14
CASSPSKGRPEDGYTF TGTGCCAGCTCACCTTCCAAGGGGCGGCCCGAGGATGGCTACACCTTC TRBJ1-2 few . TRBV18
CASTKGFRASSSEGAEAFF TGTGCCTCGACAAAAGGGTTCAGGGCTTCAAGCTCGGAGGGGGCTGAAGCTTTCTTT TRBJ1-1 . . TRBV19
CASSNSGQVNTEAFF TGTGCCAGCAGTAATAGCGGACAGGTGAACACTGAAGCTTTCTTT TRBJ1-1 once TRBD1 TRBV6-5
CASSIGLAGLTYEQYF TGTGCCAGCAGCATAGGACTAGCGGGGTTAACCTACGAGCAGTACTTC TRBJ2-7 . TRBD2 TRBV7-2
CASSWTASNQPQHF TGTGCCAGCAGTTGGACGGCAAGCAATCAGCCCCAGCATTTT TRBJ1-5 . . TRBV6-5
CASSRLAGETGELFF TGTGCCAGCAGTCGACTAGCGGGGGAGACCGGGGAGCTGTTTTTT TRBJ2-2 . TRBD2 TRBV27
CASSLVGGLAGGTYEQYF TGTGCCAGCAGCTTAGTTGGGGGTCTAGCGGGAGGGACCTACGAGCAGTACTTC TRBJ2-7 . TRBD2 TRBV7-2
CASSIDNPGLDEQFF TGTGCCAGTAGTATAGATAATCCAGGCCTGGATGAGCAGTTCTTC TRBJ2-1 once . TRBV19
CASSLGTSRVETQYF TGTGCCAGCAGCTTGGGGACTAGCAGGGTAGAGACCCAGTACTTC TRBJ2-5 . TRBD2 TRBV5-4
CARQGGGMNTEAFF TGTGCCAGACAGGGTGGGGGAATGAACACTGAAGCTTTCTTT TRBJ1-1 few . TRBV6-5
CSVGMDGQPQHF TGCAGCGTAGGGATGGATGGGCAGCCCCAGCATTTT TRBJ1-5 medium-sized . TRBV29-1
CASSVDRGTEAFF TGCGCCAGCAGCGTGGACAGGGGTACTGAAGCTTTCTTT TRBJ1-1 . TRBD1 TRBV5-1
CASRRQGDEQFF TGTGCCAGCAGAAGGCAGGGGGATGAGCAGTTCTTC TRBJ2-1 few TRBD1 TRBV5-4
CSVQTSGEETQYF TGCAGCGTCCAGACTAGCGGGGAAGAGACCCAGTACTTC TRBJ2-5 . TRBD2 TRBV29-1
CASSIRLGGGNTIYF TGTGCCAGCAGCATCCGTCTAGGGGGTGGAAACACCATATATTTT TRBJ1-3 . . TRBV5-6
CASSEDIGLAPYNEQFF TGTGCCAGCAGTGAAGATATCGGGCTAGCCCCTTACAATGAGCAGTTCTTC TRBJ2-1 . . TRBV25-1
CASSLSRTGEETQYF TGTGCCAGCAGCTTATCTCGAACAGGGGAAGAGACCCAGTACTTC TRBJ2-5 . TRBD1 TRBV11-2
CASSRELAGRNNEQFF TGTGCCAGCAGCAGAGAACTAGCGGGAAGAAACAATGAGCAGTTCTTC TRBJ2-1 few TRBD2 TRBV9